This T cell receptor beta chain was retrieved from a study of shared T cell receptors in the human thymus. The CDR3 runs to 16 residues. Germline-derived CDR1 and CDR2 are MGHRA and YSYEKL. The V and J ends lost 1 base and 0 bases respectively, with 12 bases between them. The data were produced by immunoSEQ multiplex PCR, yet TCRdb's version contains in-frame clones alone and is incomplete. The sample yields some 760,000 clones, around 85% seen once. A further study also used this sample, focusing on human thymus T cells. From that paper: Thymus was obtained from resections taken during corrective heart surgery. A high degree of thymic repertoire overlap among unrelated individuals was reported in related research.

The genes are TRBV4-1 and TRBJ1-1, with D unclear. Sequencing was performed on thymocytes. The sequence derives from a girl under three years old with a congenital heart defect. DNA of the CDR3: TGCGCCAGCAGCCAAGTAGGAGGCCAGATGAACACTGAAGCTTTCTTT. This sequence encodes CASSQVGGQMNTEAFF.